This T cell receptor beta chain was retrieved from a study of CD8+CD57+ T cells in acquired aplastic anemia. Background on the study: Mean yield of DNA from sorted CD4+ and CD8+ cells was about 3.2 ug.

CDR3 length: 16 residues. Germline V gene lookup returns CDR1 SEHNR and CDR2 FQNEAQ (reference sequence). The trim removed 4 bases at V and 7 bases at J, leaving 8 bases unmatched. Genomic DNA, serving as template, underwent TCR beta VDJ and CDR3 profiling. In TCRdb, the reads were re-called with MiXCR into one record per CDR3 protein. The sample holds about 240,000 distinct CDR3 sequences; 47% are singletons and the top ten take 7% to 10%. Previously, flow cytometry had revealed CD8+CD57+ cell expansion in the patients chosen for sequencing. When blood sampling took place, the patients had received no therapy.

The TCR originated in a human donor with aplastic anemia. The chain couples TRBV7-9 to TRBJ1-4, with 11 bases lining up with TRBD1. The sample comprised sorted CD4+, CD8+, or CD8+CD57+ T cells (not recorded which) from PBMCs. CDR3 in DNA: TGTGCCAGCAGCTCCTGGACAGGGGGCGCGCGTGAAAAACTGTTTTTT. This sequence encodes CASSSWTGGAREKLFF. The variable domain in full, with the rest retrieved from reference TRBV7-9 and TRBJ1-4, is DTGVSQNPRHKITKRGQNVTFRCDPISEHNRLYWYRQTLGQGPEFLTYFQNEAQLEKSRLLSDRFSAERPKGSFSTLEIQRTEQGDSAMYLCASSSWTGGAREKLFFGSGTQLSVL.